Shown below are 18 T cell receptor beta chains from a single sample sequenced in a study of glioma-infiltrating T cells. Amplification of TCR alpha and beta CDR3 regions from RNA used iRepertoire nested multiplex PCR. MiXCR, run by TCRdb on the multiplex PCR reads, gives a single entry per CDR3 protein. Among fewer than 200,000 distinct CDR3 sequences listed, around 40% were seen once. The sample was glioma tissue, nonneoplastic brain tissue, or PBMCs (not recorded which). These receptors were taken from a human donor with low-grade glioma or glioblastoma, undergoing nonglioma brain surgery, or in good health (not recorded which).

For this clonotype: This sequence may be a read error, since a much larger clone differs from it by one base. The chain recombines TRBV29-1 with TRBJ1-1; D remains unclear. CDR3 length equals 10 residues. CDR1 is SQVTM, CDR2 ANQGSEA, per germline. The CDR3 bases are TGCAGCGCCGAGGAGGATGAAGCTTCCTTT. Its protein is CSAEEDEASF.

A remark on this clonotype: This may be a read error: a much more frequent sequence differs by one nucleotide. The V call is TRBV20-1, the J call TRBJ2-5; the D gene is possibly TRBD1 (5 bases). The V and J ends lost 3 bases and 4 bases respectively, with 15 bases between them. This CDR3 region has 14 residues. From germline, CDR1 is DFQATT and CDR2 SNEGSKA (reference sequence). The CDR3 nucleotides are TGCAGTGCTAGGGACACCGACTGGGGAGAGACCCAGTACTTC. Translating it yields CSARDTDWGETQYF.

As concerns this clonotype: A much bigger clone sits one base away, suggesting this may be a read error. This sequence joins TRBV19 and TRBJ2-1; no firm D call. The CDR3 is 14 residues long. V lost 3 bases and J 2 bases, leaving 8 bases between the germline ends. Germline V gives CDR1 LNHDA, CDR2 SQIVND (reference sequence). Here the CDR3 DNA reads TGTGCCAGTAGTATGGAGCGCGCCTACAATGAGCAGTTCTTC. It codes for CASSMERAYNEQFF.

This chain links TRBV19 with TRBJ1-5, with a tentative D call TRBD1 (5 bases). Germline V CDR1 and CDR2: LNHDA, SQIVND (reference sequence). Trimming took off 3 bases at V and 9 bases at J, with 12 bases between the two ends. The CDR3 covers 13 residues. In DNA, the CDR3 is TGTGCCAGTAGTATCAGGGTTGGTCGGCCCCAGCATTTT. This gives the protein CASSIRVGRPQHF.

This clonotype was counted ten times or more. The chain has TRBV4-1 and TRBJ1-2; D is perhaps TRBD1 (6 bases). The CDR3 runs to 14 residues. Trimming left V 0 bases short and J 4 bases short, with 9 bases between. CDR1 and CDR2 from the germline V gene are MGHRA and YSYEKL. CDR3 sequence: CASSQEDSGYGYTF. As DNA, the CDR3 is TGCGCCAGCAGCCAAGAGGACAGTGGCTATGGCTACACCTTC.

As for this clonotype: A clone one base away is much larger, so this may be a read error. V usage is TRBV11-2 and J usage is TRBJ1-1; no clear D gene. Per the germline V gene, CDR1 is SGHAT and CDR2 is FQNNGV. Trimming removed 4 bases at V and 3 bases at J, with 9 bases between. The CDR3 runs to 13 residues. The CDR3 nucleotides are TGTGCCAGCAGCTGGCGATTGGACACTGAAGCTTTCTTT. Translated, it gives CASSWRLDTEAFF.

This clonotype was detected a few times. This may be a read error: a much more frequent sequence differs by one nucleotide. The gene calls are TRBV6-1 and TRBJ2-3; 10 nucleotides align to TRBD2. CDR3 length equals 16 residues. Losses at the gene ends were 3 bases for V and 0 bases for J; bases not matched to a gene: 3. Per the germline V gene, CDR1 is MNHNS and CDR2 is SASEGT. Written as DNA, the CDR3 is TGTGCCAGCAGTGAGGTGACTAGCGGGAGCACAGATACGCAGTATTTT. This encodes CASSEVTSGSTDTQYF.

As for this clonotype: Given a much more abundant clone one base away, this may be a read error. The rearrangement links TRBV29-1 to TRBJ1-1; TRBD1 matches at 8 bases. CDR3 size: 13 residues. The V segment lost 5 bases and the J segment 2 bases; nucleotides outside the gene matches: 4. The V gene's germline CDR1 is SQVTM and CDR2 ANQGSEA. The CDR3 is CSVKTGANTEAFF. The CDR3 nucleotides read TGCAGCGTTAAGACAGGGGCAAACACTGAAGCTTTCTTT.

Points on this clonotype: Its ends do not fully match the called genes, so a read error is possible. The rearrangement links TRBV6-5 to TRBJ2-1; 11 nucleotides align to TRBD2. Germline loops: CDR1 MNHEY, CDR2 SVGAGI. This CDR3 has 16 residues. As DNA, the CDR3 is TGTGCCGGCAGCCAACTAGCGGGAGTGGTATCCTCCGAGCAGTTCTTC. It specifies CAGSQLAGVVSSEQFF.

Details on this clonotype: Being one base from a much bigger clone, this may be a read error. Here the CDR3 DNA reads TGCACTGCTAGAGATGGGGAAAAGGGGACAGTGGGCAATCAGCCCCAGCATTTT. It codes for CTARDGEKGTVGNQPQHF. This rearrangement joins TRBV20-1 to TRBJ1-5; 7 bases fit TRBD1. Germline CDR1 is DFQATT and CDR2 is SNEGSKA (reference sequence). The CDR3 is made up of 18 amino acids.

This clonotype was recorded a few times. The chain couples TRBV6-1 to TRBJ2-7; no clear D. The V gene lost 7 bases and the J gene lost 5 bases, with 18 bases spanning the gap. In germline, CDR1 is MNHNS, CDR2 SASEGT. The CDR3 loop spans 14 amino acids. The CDR3 region is CASTNSDVRNEQYF. The CDR3 region has the DNA TGTGCCAGCACCAACTCGGATGTGAGAAACGAGCAGTACTTC.

This clonotype appeared a single time. The CDR3: CASSIPLGVCSGNTIYF. The CDR3 DNA reads TGTGCCAGTAGTATCCCCCTCGGTGTTTGCTCTGGAAACACCATATATTTT. The V and J genes are TRBV19 and TRBJ1-3; D remains ambiguous. The germline CDR1 and CDR2 sequences are LNHDA and SQIVND (reference sequence). The germline V and J ends were trimmed by 3 bases and 0 bases, with 15 bases remaining between them. There are 17 residues in the CDR3.

This clonotype was recorded many times. The CDR3 here is CAISESGQEQFF. The CDR3 bases are TGTGCCATCAGTGAGTCCGGCCAGGAGCAGTTCTTC. The chain joins TRBV10-3 to TRBJ2-1; no clear D. V shed 0 bases and J shed 10 bases, with 7 bases lying between them. The CDR3 runs 12 residues. CDR1 and CDR2 (germline): ENHRY, SYGVKD.

This clonotype was observed many times. DNA for the CDR3: TGTGCCAGCACCCTCCCGGGGAGTTTCGACTATGGCTACACCTTC. Its protein is CASTLPGSFDYGYTF. J is TRBJ1-2 and V is TRBV28, with D hard to call. This CDR3 region has 15 residues. The V and J ends lost 7 bases and 3 bases respectively, with 18 bases between them. Looked up from germline, CDR1 is MDHEN and CDR2 is SYDVKM.

The V gene is TRBV28, the J gene TRBJ2-7, with D maybe TRBD2 (5 bases). Germline CDR1 MDHEN, CDR2 SYDVKM. V dropped 6 bases and J dropped 6 bases, with 24 bases sitting between them. CDR3 length equals 16 residues. Here the CDR3 DNA reads TGTGCCAGCAGCCAAGCCGAGCCGGGAAAGAGGACCGAGCAGTACTTC. Translated, it gives CASSQAEPGKRTEQYF.

This clonotype appeared a few times. The chain links TRBV10-1 to TRBJ1-2; D is ambiguous. CDR3 size: 15 residues. Germline assignment: CDR1 WNHNN and CDR2 SYGVQD (reference sequence). The V end was cut by 4 bases, the J end by 6 bases, with 18 bases between. The CDR3 DNA reads as TGCGCCAGCAGTGCGCGATCCGGGGATCCAAATGGCTACACCTTC. Its translation is CASSARSGDPNGYTF.

This clonotype was detected once. The chain couples TRBV28 to TRBJ1-3, with 8 nucleotides matching TRBD1. The trim removed 5 bases at V and 12 bases at J, leaving 15 bases unmatched. CDR3 size: 15 residues. The germline CDR1 and CDR2 sequences are MDHEN and SYDVKM. The CDR3 nucleotides read TGTGCCAGCAGTGGGACGACAGGGGTCGGAAGCAACATATATTTT. This codes for CASSGTTGVGSNIYF.

Ten or more counts support this clonotype. The genes are TRBV20-1 and TRBJ2-1; 10 bases are shared with TRBD2. The CDR3 has 14 amino acids. The germline V gene encodes CDR1 DFQATT and CDR2 SNEGSKA (reference sequence). After removal of 6 bases from V and 4 bases from J, the junction contained 6 bases not matched to a gene. The CDR3 DNA is TGCAGTGCGCCTACTAGCGGGAAATACAATGAGCAGTTCTTC. Translation gives CSAPTSGKYNEQFF.